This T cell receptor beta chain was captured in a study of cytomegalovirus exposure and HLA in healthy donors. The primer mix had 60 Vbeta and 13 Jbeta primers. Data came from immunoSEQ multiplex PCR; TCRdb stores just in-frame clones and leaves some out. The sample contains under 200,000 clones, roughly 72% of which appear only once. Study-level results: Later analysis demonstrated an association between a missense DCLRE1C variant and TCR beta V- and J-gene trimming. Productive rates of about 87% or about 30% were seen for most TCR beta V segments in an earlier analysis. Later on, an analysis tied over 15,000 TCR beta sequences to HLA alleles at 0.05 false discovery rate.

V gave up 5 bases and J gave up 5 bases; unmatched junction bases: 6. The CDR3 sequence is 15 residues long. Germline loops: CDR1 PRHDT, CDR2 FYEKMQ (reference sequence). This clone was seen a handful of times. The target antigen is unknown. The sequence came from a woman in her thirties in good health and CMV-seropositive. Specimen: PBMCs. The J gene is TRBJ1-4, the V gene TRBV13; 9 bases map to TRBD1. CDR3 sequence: CASSQRQGGNEKLFF. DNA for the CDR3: TGTGCCAGCAGCCAGAGACAGGGGGGGAATGAAAAACTGTTTTTT.